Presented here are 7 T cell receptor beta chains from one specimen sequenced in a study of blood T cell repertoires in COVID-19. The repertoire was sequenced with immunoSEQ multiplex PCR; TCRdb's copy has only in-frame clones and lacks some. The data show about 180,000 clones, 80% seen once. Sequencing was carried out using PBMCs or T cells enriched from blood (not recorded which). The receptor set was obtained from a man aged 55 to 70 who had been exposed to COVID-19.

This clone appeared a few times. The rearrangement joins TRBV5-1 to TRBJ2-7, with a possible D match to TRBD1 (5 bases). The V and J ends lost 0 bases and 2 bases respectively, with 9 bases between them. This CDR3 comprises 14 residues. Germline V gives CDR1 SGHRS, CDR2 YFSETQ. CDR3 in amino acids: CASSLAAGTYEQYF. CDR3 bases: TGCGCCAGCAGCTTGGCGGCAGGGACCTACGAGCAGTACTTC.

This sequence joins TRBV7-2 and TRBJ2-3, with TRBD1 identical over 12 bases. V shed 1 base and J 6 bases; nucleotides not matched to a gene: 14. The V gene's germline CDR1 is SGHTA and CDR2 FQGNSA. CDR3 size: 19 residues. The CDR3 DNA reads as TGTGCCAGCAGCTTAGGAGCTTATTGGGGACAGGGGGCGGCGGATACGCAGTATTTT. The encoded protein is CASSLGAYWGQGAADTQYF.

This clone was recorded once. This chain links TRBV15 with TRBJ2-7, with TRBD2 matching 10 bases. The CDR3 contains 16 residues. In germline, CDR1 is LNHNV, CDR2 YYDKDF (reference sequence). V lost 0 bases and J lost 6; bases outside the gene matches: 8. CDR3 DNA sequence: TGTGCCACCAGCAGAGATACGAGCGGGAGGGTTCCCGAGCAGTACTTC. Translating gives CATSRDTSGRVPEQYF.

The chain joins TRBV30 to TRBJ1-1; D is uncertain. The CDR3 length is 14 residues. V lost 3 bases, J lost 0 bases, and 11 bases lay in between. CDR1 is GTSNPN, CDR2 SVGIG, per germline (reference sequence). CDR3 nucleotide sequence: TGTGCCTGGAGCACGGGTGTCATGAACACTGAAGCTTTCTTT. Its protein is CAWSTGVMNTEAFF.

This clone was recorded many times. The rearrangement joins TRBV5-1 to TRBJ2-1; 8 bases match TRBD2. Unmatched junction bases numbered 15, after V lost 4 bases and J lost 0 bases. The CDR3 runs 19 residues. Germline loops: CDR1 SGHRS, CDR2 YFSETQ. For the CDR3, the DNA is TGCGCCAGCAGCCCATCTCGGACTAGCCGTCCGAGCTCCTACAATGAGCAGTTCTTC. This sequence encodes CASSPSRTSRPSSYNEQFF. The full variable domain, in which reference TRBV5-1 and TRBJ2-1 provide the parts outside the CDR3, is KAGVTQTPRYLIKTRGQQVTLSCSPISGHRSVSWYQQTPGQGLQFLFEYFSETQRNKGNFPGRFSGRQFSNSRSEMNVSTLELGDSALYLCASSPSRTSRPSSYNEQFFGPGTRLTVL.

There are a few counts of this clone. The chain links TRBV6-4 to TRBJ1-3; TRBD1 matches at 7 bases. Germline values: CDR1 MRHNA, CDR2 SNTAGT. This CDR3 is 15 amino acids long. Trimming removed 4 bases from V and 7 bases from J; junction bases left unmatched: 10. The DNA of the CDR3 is TGTGCCAGCAGTGCCGAACAGGGGACGGTGAACACCATATATTTT. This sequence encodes CASSAEQGTVNTIYF.

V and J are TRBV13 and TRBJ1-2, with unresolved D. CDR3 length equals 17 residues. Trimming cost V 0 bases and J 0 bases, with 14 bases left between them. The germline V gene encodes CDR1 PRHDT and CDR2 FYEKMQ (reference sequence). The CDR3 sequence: CASSLGRERIANYGYTF. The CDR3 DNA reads TGTGCCAGCAGCTTAGGCCGGGAAAGGATAGCTAACTATGGCTACACCTTC.